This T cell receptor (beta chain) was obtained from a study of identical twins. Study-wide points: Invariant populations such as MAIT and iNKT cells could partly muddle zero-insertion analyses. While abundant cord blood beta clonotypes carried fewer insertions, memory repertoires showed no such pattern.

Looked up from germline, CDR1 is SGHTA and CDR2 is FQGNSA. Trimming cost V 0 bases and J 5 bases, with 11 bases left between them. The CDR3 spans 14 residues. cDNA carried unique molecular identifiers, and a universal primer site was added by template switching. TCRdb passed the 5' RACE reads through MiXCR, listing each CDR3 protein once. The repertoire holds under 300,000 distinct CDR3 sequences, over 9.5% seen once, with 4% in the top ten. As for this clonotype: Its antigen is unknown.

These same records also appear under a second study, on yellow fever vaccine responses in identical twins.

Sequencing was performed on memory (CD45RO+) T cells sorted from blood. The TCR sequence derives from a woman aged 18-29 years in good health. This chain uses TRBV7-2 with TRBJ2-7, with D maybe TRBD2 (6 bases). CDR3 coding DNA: TGTGCCAGCAGCTTAGCCTCGAGGGAGGACGAGCAGTACTTC. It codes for CASSLASREDEQYF.